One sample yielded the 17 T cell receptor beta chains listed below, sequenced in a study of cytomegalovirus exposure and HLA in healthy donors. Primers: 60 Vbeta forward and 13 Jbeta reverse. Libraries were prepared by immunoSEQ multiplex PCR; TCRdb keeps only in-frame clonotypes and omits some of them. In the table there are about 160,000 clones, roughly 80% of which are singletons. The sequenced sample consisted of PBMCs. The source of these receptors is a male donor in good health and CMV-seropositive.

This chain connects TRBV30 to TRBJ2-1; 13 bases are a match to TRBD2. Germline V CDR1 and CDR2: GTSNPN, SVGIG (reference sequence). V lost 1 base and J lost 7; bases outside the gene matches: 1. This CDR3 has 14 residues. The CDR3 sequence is CAWSGTSGGNEQFF. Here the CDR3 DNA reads TGTGCCTGGAGTGGGACTAGCGGGGGTAATGAGCAGTTCTTC.

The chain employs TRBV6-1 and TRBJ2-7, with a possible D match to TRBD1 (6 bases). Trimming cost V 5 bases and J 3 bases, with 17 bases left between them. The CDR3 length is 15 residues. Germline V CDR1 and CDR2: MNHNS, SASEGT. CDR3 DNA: TGTGCCAGCAGTCCAAGACAGGACGGACGCTACGAGCAGTACTTC. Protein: CASSPRQDGRYEQYF.

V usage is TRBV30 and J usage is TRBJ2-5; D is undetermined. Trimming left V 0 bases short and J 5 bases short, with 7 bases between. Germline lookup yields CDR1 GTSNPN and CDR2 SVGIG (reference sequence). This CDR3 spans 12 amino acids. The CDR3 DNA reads TGTGCCTGGAGTGTAAACGGGGAGACCCAGTACTTC. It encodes CAWSVNGETQYF.

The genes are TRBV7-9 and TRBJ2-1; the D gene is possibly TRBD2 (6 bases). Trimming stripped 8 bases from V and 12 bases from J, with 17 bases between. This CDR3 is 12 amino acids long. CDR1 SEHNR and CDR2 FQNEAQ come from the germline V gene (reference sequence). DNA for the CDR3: TGTGCCAGCCGAGGAGGGACGGGCCGGCAGTTCTTC. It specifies CASRGGTGRQFF.

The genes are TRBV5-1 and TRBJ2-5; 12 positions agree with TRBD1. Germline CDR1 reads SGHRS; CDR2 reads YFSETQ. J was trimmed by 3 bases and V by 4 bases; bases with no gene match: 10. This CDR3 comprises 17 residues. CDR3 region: CASSPPTGTGGEETQYF. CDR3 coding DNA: TGCGCCAGCAGCCCTCCCACCGGGACAGGGGGCGAAGAGACCCAGTACTTC.

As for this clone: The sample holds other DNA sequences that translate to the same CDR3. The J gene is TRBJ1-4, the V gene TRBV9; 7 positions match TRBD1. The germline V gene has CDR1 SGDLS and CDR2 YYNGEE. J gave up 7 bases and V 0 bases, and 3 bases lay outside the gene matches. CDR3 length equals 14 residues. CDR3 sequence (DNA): TGTGCCAGCAGCGTAGGGACAGGCGGTGAAAAACTGTTTTTT. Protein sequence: CASSVGTGGEKLFF.

The CDR3 region is CASSLGSARGYGYTF. Here the CDR3 DNA reads TGTGCCAGCAGCTTGGGGTCCGCAAGGGGGTATGGCTACACCTTC. The V and J genes are TRBV5-4 and TRBJ1-2, with D tentatively TRBD1 (6 bases). CDR1 and CDR2 from the germline V gene are SGHNT and YYREEE (reference sequence). The CDR3 length is 15 residues. Trimming took 0 bases from V and 5 from J, leaving 14 bases between them. Together with reference TRBV5-4 and TRBJ1-2, the CDR3 gives the full variable domain: ETGVTQSPTHLIKTRGQQVTLRCSSQSGHNTVSWYQQALGQGPQFIFQYYREEENGRGNFPPRFSGLQFPNYSSELNVNALELDDSALYLCASSLGSARGYGYTFGSGTRLTVV.

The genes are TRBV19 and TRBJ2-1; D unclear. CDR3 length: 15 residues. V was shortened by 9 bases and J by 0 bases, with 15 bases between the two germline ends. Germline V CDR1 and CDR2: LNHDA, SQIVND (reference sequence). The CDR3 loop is CASKERRSSYNEQFF. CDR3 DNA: TGTGCCAGCAAGGAGCGCAGAAGCTCCTACAATGAGCAGTTCTTC.

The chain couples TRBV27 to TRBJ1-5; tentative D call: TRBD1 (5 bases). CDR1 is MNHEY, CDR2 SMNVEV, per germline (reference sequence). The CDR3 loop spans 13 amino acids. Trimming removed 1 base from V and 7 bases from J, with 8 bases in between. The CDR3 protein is CASSLWGEQPQHF. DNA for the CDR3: TGTGCCAGCAGTTTATGGGGCGAGCAGCCCCAGCATTTT.

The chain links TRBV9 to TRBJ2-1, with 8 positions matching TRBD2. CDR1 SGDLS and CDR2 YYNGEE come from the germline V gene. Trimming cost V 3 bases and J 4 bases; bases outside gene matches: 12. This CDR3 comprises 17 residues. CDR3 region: CASSEGTGLGLYNEQFF. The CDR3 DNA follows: TGTGCCAGCAGCGAGGGAACGGGACTAGGGTTATACAATGAGCAGTTCTTC. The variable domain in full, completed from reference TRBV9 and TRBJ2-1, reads DSGVTQTPKHLITATGQRVTLRCSPRSGDLSVYWYQQSLDQGLQFLIQYYNGEERAKGNILERFSAQQFPDLHSELNLSSLELGDSALYFCASSEGTGLGLYNEQFFGPGTRLTVL.

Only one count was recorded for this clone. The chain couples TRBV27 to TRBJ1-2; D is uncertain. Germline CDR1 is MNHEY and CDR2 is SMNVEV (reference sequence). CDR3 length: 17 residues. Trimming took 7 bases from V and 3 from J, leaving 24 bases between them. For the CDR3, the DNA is TGTGCCAGCATGAAGACTACTCCCCCGAAGGAGGACTATGGCTACACCTTC. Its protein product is CASMKTTPPKEDYGYTF.

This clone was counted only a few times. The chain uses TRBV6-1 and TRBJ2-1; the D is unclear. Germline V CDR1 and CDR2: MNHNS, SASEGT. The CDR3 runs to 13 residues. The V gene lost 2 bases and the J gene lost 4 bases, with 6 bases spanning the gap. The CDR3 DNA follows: TGTGCCAGCAGTGAACTAGTATACAATGAGCAGTTCTTC. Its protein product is CASSELVYNEQFF.

The CDR3 DNA reads TGTGCCAGCAGCGTAGGACAGATTAACACTGAAGCTTTCTTT. It is translated as CASSVGQINTEAFF. The genes are TRBV28 and TRBJ1-1; D possibly corresponds to TRBD1 (6 bases). The CDR3 is made up of 14 amino acids. The V end was cut by 6 bases, the J end by 2 bases, with 13 bases between. Germline CDR1 is MDHEN and CDR2 is SYDVKM.

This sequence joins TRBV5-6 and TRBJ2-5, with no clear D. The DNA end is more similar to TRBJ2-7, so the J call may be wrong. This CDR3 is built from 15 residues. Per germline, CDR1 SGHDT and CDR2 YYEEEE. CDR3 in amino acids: CASSGLRVTSYEQYF. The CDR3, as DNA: TGTGCCAGCAGCGGTCTCCGGGTGACCTCCTACGAGCAGTACTTC.

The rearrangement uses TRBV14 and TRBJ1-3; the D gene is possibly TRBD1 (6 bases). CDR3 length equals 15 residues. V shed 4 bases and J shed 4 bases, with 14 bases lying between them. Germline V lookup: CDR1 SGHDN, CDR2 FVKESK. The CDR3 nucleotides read TGTGCCAGCAGCCCTACCCGGACAGCCGGAAACACCATATATTTT. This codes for CASSPTRTAGNTIYF.

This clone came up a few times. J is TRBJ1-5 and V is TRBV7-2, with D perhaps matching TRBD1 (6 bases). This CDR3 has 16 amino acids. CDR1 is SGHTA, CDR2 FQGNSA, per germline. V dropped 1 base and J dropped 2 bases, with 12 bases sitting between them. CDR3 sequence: CASSLGQSGGNQPQHF. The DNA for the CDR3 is TGTGCCAGCAGCTTAGGGCAGTCAGGGGGCAATCAGCCCCAGCATTTT.

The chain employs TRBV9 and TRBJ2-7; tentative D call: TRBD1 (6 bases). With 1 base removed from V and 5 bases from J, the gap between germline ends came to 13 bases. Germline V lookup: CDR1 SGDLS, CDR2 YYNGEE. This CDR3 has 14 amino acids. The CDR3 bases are TGTGCCAGCAGCGTAACCGGGACACCGCACGAGCAGTACTTC. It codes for CASSVTGTPHEQYF.